Only a few counts were recorded for the clone carrying this TCR beta chain. V was cut by 4 bases and J by 9 bases, with 10 bases left in between. The CDR3 sequence is 13 residues long. This entry comes from a study of molecular identifiers for immune sequencing clone quantification. TCRdb independently ran MiXCR on the PCR reads; one entry per CDR3 protein. The sample consists of approximately 590,000 distinct CDR3 sequences, 25% of them appearing once. The chain couples TRBV12-3 or TRBV12-4 to TRBJ1-6, with D unresolved. This clonotype was obtained from a human donor in good health. Some libraries in this study had Jurkat cell RNA spiked in. The sample taken for sequencing was naive CD8+ T cells from blood, with Jurkat cell RNA spiked in. As to subset: FACS-sorted CD8+CD4-CCR7+CD45RA+ naive T cells. The CDR3 DNA reads as TGTGCCAGCAGTTCTAATCCGGCTTCACCCCTCCACTTT. Translating it yields CASSSNPASPLHF.